This T cell receptor beta chain derives from a study of beta chain features in type 1 diabetes. Study-wide context: Sorted cell examination encompassed 85 million to 130 million cells across all samples. Study-level results: The similarity of naive, central memory and Treg TCRB repertoires appeared greater among patients than among healthy donors.

V shed 4 bases, J shed 8 bases, and the junction held 4 bases outside the gene matches. The CDR3 length is 14 residues. CDR1 and CDR2 from the germline V gene are SNHLY and FYNNEI. In the case of this clone: Antigen: not known.

The study reverse transcribed the entire isolated RNA, so it sequenced expressed TCRB transcripts. Sequencing was performed with immunoSEQ multiplex PCR; in TCRdb, only in-frame clones are kept and a portion is missing. The sample yields about 60,000 clones, about 60% seen once. The sequenced material came from Tregs from blood. V gene TRBV2 combines with J gene TRBJ1-4, with 10 bases identical to TRBD1. This clonotype was obtained from a woman in her late teens or twenties in good health. CDR3 amino acids: CASSGQGAGEKLFF. As DNA, the CDR3 is TGTGCCAGCAGTGGACAGGGGGCAGGAGAAAAACTGTTTTTT.